Below are 13 T cell receptor beta chains sequenced from a single sample in a study of blood T cell repertoires in COVID-19. Here immunoSEQ multiplex PCR was the method, and the copy in TCRdb shows in-frame clones only, minus some. The repertoire has approximately 150,000 clones, 75% to 85% of them found once; the top ten carry approximately 10%. Sequenced: peripheral blood. These receptors all come from a human donor in a cohort sampled during active COVID-19.

V gene TRBV5-5 combines with J gene TRBJ1-3; no clear D. V dropped 4 bases and J dropped 0 bases, with 14 bases sitting between them. The CDR3 is 16 amino acids. Germline V gene data show CDR1 as SGHKS and CDR2 as YYEKEE (reference sequence). CDR3: CASSQSPLSSGNTIYF. Written as DNA, the CDR3 is TGTGCCAGCAGCCAAAGCCCTCTCTCCTCTGGAAACACCATATATTTT.

The gene calls are TRBV24-1 and TRBJ2-5; D remains unclear. The length of the CDR3 is 14 residues. V dropped 6 bases and J dropped 4 bases, with 14 bases sitting between them. Germline CDR1 and CDR2: KGHDR and SFDVKD. For the CDR3, the DNA is TGTGCCACCAGTCGTTTTCAGGTAGGAGAGACCCAGTACTTC. Its translation is CATSRFQVGETQYF.

The V call is TRBV7-9, the J call TRBJ2-1; TRBD2 agrees at 12 bases. Per the germline V gene, CDR1 is SEHNR and CDR2 is FQNEAQ (reference sequence). Germline trimming cut 5 bases from V and 3 bases from J; bases unmatched to any gene: 5. This CDR3 has 16 residues. The CDR3 nucleotides read TGTGCCAGCAGCCTCGGACTAGCGGGAAGCTACAATGAGCAGTTCTTC. Protein sequence: CASSLGLAGSYNEQFF.

The chain recombines TRBV5-5 with TRBJ2-7; 11 nucleotides align to TRBD1. Germline CDR1 SGHKS, CDR2 YYEKEE (reference sequence). V lost 2 bases and J lost 5; bases outside the gene matches: 15. The CDR3 contains 18 residues. The CDR3 loop is CASSLWDRGSGLGDEQYF. CDR3 bases: TGTGCCAGCAGCTTATGGGACAGGGGGTCCGGCCTTGGGGACGAGCAGTACTTC.

The rearrangement links TRBV12-3 or TRBV12-4 to TRBJ2-5; 7 nucleotides line up with TRBD2. The junction had 7 bases not matched to a gene; V was cut back by 7 bases and J by 5 bases. The CDR3 has 13 amino acids. The CDR3 region is CASTQLALETQYF. The DNA for the CDR3 is TGTGCCAGCACCCAACTAGCGTTGGAGACCCAGTACTTC.

The gene calls are TRBV7-6 and TRBJ1-1; weak D call: TRBD1 (6 bases). V shed 0 bases and J shed 1 base, with 9 bases lying between them. Germline CDR1 SGHVS, CDR2 FNYEAQ. The CDR3 totals 15 residues. CDR3 in DNA: TGTGCCAGCAGCTTAGCGACCAGGGGGAACACTGAAGCTTTCTTT. Its protein product is CASSLATRGNTEAFF.

This clone was counted a few times. The chain employs TRBV15 and TRBJ2-7; D remains unclear. This CDR3 is 12 amino acids long. V was trimmed by 0 bases and J by 3 bases, leaving 3 bases between them. Germline values: CDR1 LNHNV, CDR2 YYDKDF (reference sequence). The CDR3: CATSRDIYEQYF. DNA for the CDR3: TGTGCCACCAGCAGAGATATCTACGAGCAGTACTTC.

This clone was picked up one time. The gene calls are TRBV7-2 and TRBJ1-3, with D possibly TRBD1 on 5 matching bases. Germline-derived CDR1 and CDR2 are SGHTA and FQGNSA. Trimming removed 4 bases from V and 2 bases from J, with 12 bases in between. This CDR3 contains 15 residues. In DNA, the CDR3 is TGTGCCAGCAGCTCCCCGCCAGGGACTGGAAACACCATATATTTT. Protein sequence: CASSSPPGTGNTIYF.

The J gene is TRBJ2-7, the V gene TRBV9; tentative D call: TRBD2 (6 bases). The CDR3 length is 14 residues. V was clipped by 4 bases and J by 0 bases, with 11 bases between them. The germline CDR1 and CDR2 sequences are SGDLS and YYNGEE. CDR3 bases: TGTGCCAGCAGCCGGGGGTTGAGCTCCTACGAGCAGTACTTC. Protein product: CASSRGLSSYEQYF.

This chain links TRBV7-2 with TRBJ1-5, with 7 bases lining up with TRBD1. This CDR3 contains 14 residues. Germline loops: CDR1 SGHTA, CDR2 FQGNSA. V shed 4 bases, J shed 6 bases, and the junction held 6 bases outside the gene matches. CDR3 amino acids: CASSSRQGGQPQHF. In nucleotides, the CDR3 is TGTGCCAGCAGCTCCCGACAGGGCGGTCAGCCCCAGCATTTT.

The chain links TRBV19 to TRBJ1-3; TRBD1 is a possible D gene (6 bases). Germline lookup yields CDR1 LNHDA and CDR2 SQIVND (reference sequence). This CDR3 comprises 15 residues. Trimming took 9 bases from V and 0 from J, leaving 15 bases between them. CDR3 DNA sequence: TGTGCCAGCCTGACAGGAGCCGGCTCTGGAAACACCATATATTTT. It specifies CASLTGAGSGNTIYF.

The chain couples TRBV6-5 to TRBJ1-3; D might be TRBD1 (5 bases). Trimming cost V 8 bases and J 0 bases, with 14 bases left between them. This CDR3 comprises 15 residues. The germline CDR1 and CDR2 sequences are MNHEY and SVGAGI. The chain's CDR3 is CASRLGVYSGNTIYF. The CDR3 DNA sequence: TGTGCCAGCCGATTAGGGGTCTACTCTGGAAACACCATATATTTT.

The chain carries TRBV6-6 and TRBJ1-1; D remains ambiguous. Trimming shortened V by 0 bases and J by 2 bases, and 10 bases separated the two germline ends. This CDR3 region has 15 residues. Germline V CDR1 and CDR2: MNHNY, SVGAGI (reference sequence). Here the CDR3 DNA reads TGTGCCAGCAGTTACTCGAGCCGGGGAAACACTGAAGCTTTCTTT. This translates into CASSYSSRGNTEAFF.